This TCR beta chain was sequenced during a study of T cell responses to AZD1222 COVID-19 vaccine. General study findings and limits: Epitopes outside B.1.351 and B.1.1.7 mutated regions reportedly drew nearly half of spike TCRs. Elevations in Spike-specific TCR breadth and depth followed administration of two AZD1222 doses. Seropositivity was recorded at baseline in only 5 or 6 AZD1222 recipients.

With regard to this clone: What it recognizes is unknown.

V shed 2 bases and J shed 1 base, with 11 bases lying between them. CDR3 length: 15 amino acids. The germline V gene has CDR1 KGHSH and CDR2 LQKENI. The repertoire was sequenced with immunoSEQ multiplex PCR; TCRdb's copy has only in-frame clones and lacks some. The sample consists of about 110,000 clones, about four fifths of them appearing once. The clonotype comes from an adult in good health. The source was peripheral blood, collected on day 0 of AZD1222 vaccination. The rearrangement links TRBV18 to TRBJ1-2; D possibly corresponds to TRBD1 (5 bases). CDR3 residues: CASSPFGAFNYGYTF. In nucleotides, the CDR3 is TGTGCCAGCTCACCATTCGGGGCATTTAACTATGGCTACACCTTC.